Below, 13 T cell receptor beta chains from the same sample are listed, as sequenced in a study of tissue T cells after allogeneic stem cell transplantation. Clones were read by immunoSEQ multiplex PCR, and TCRdb kept only the in-frame ones, dropping some. The data contain 45,000 to 50,000 clones, 65% to 80% of them singletons. Sequenced material: sorted cells pooled from one or two spleens. Receptor source: a pool of C57BL/6 mice in good health.

Points on this clone: Gene names denote mouse genes. The read stops 1 residue short of the end of the CDR3; the missing end is completed from the germline J gene. This chain links TRBV31 with TRBJ2-5; 8 bases align to TRBD2. Germline assignment: CDR1 GKSSPN and CDR2 SITVG. V shed 0 bases, J shed 1 base, and the junction held 0 bases outside the gene matches. This CDR3 contains 14 residues. The part of the CDR3 DNA that was read is TGTGCCTGGAGTCTACTGGGGGACCAAGACACCCAGTAC. It specifies CAWSLLGDQDTQY. In full, the CDR3 is CAWSLLGDQDTQYF.

A word on this clone: Mouse gene names apply. The CDR3 end is not reached by the read, which stops 1 residue before it; the germline J gene fills it in. The J gene is TRBJ2-3, the V gene TRBV13-3, with unresolved D. The CDR3 runs to 16 residues. Germline CDR1 is NNHDY and CDR2 is SYVADS. Trimming shortened V by 0 bases and J by 3 bases, and 14 bases separated the two germline ends. The DNA read from the CDR3 is TGTGCCAGCAGTGATGCAGCCGGGTCGGGGGCAGAAACGCTGTAT. Its protein is CASSDAAGSGAETLY. The entire CDR3 sequence reads CASSDAAGSGAETLYF.

A remark on this clone: The germline and genes are mouse ones. Coverage ceases 1 residue before the CDR3 finishes, and the germline J gene fills in the end. The chain couples TRBV13-1 to TRBJ2-1; 9 nucleotides line up with TRBD1. This CDR3 region has 15 residues. Trimming took 2 bases from V and 6 from J; bases not matched to a gene: 6. Germline V gives CDR1 NSHNY, CDR2 SYGAGN. The part of the CDR3 DNA that was read is TGTGCCAGCAGTGAGCGGGGGACAGGGTTTGCTGAGCAGTTC. Translating gives CASSERGTGFAEQF. The whole CDR3 is CASSERGTGFAEQFF.

This clone appeared a few times. Germline and genes here are mouse. This CDR3 is CAWSQGVNNQAPLF. The CDR3 bases that were read are TGTGCCTGGAGTCAAGGGGTCAACAACCAGGCTCCGCTT. The V and J genes are TRBV31 and TRBJ1-5; TRBD1 is a possible D gene (5 bases). The read ends 1 residue before the CDR3 terminus; that terminus is restored from the germline J gene. The V end lost 1 base, the J end lost 1 base, and 8 bases lay between the germline ends. The CDR3 extends over 14 amino acids. Germline CDR1 GKSSPN, CDR2 SITVG.

Of note for this clone: Gene names and germline refer to mouse. The read finishes 1 residue shy of the CDR3 end, and the germline J gene is used to complete it. The chain employs TRBV15 and TRBJ2-5; TRBD2 matches 8 bases. Germline CDR1 SGHND, CDR2 FRSKSL. This CDR3 contains 14 residues. J gave up 3 bases and V 5 bases, and 4 bases lay outside the gene matches. The covered CDR3 bases are TGTGCCAGCAGTCTTACTGGGGGACAAGACACCCAGTAC. This codes for CASSLTGGQDTQY. The full-length CDR3 reads as CASSLTGGQDTQYF.

The sample holds one count of this clone. Gene and germline names: mouse. The read terminates 1 residue before the CDR3 end, so the remaining end is supplied by the germline J gene. The V call is TRBV12-1, the J call TRBJ2-3, with D possibly TRBD2 on 6 matching bases. The CDR3 runs to 14 residues. Trimming pared 2 bases from V and 0 bases from J, leaving 8 bases between. Germline V CDR1 and CDR2: SGHSN, HYEKVE. The CDR3 is CASSRGTSAETLYF. The CDR3 DNA, read in part, is TGTGCCAGCTCTCGAGGGACTAGTGCAGAAACGCTGTAT. The variable domain in full, with the rest retrieved from reference TRBV12-1 and TRBJ2-3, is DSGVVQSPRHIIKEKGGRSVLTCIPISGHSNVVWYQQTLGKELKFLIQHYEKVERDKGFLPSRFSVQQFDDYHSEMNMSALELEDSAMYFCASSRGTSAETLYFGSGTRLTVL.

With respect to this clone: The gene names given are mouse names. Coverage ceases 1 residue before the CDR3 finishes, and the germline J gene fills in the end. The chain combines TRBV16 with TRBJ2-3; D tentatively reads TRBD1 or TRBD2 (5 bases each). This CDR3 spans 15 amino acids. CDR1 is SGHSA and CDR2 is FRNQAP in the germline V gene. V lost 5 bases, J lost 0 bases, and 12 bases lay in between. The sequenced CDR3 bases are TGTGCAAGCAGCCCCGAGGGGCCTAGTGCAGAAACGCTGTAT. It encodes CASSPEGPSAETLY. The full CDR3 protein reads CASSPEGPSAETLYF.

About this clone: Gene names and germline refer to mouse. The CDR3 end is not reached by the read, which stops 1 residue before it; the germline J gene fills it in. This sequence joins TRBV5 and TRBJ2-7, with a possible D match to TRBD1 (6 bases). With 3 bases removed from V and 0 bases from J, the gap between germline ends came to 12 bases. CDR3 length: 15 residues. Germline CDR1 and CDR2: LGHNA and YNLKQL (reference sequence). The CDR3 loop reads CASSQQGRSSYEQYF. The sequenced part of the CDR3 DNA is TGTGCCAGCAGCCAGCAGGGGAGGAGCTCCTATGAACAGTAC.

Concerning this clone: Germline and genes here are mouse. The read gets to within 1 residue of the CDR3 end, and the germline J gene fills in the rest. The sample has other DNA sequences that encode this CDR3 too. V and J are TRBV20 and TRBJ2-3, with a weak D call TRBD2 (5 bases). V was shortened by 1 base and J by 3 bases, with 5 bases between the two germline ends. Per the germline V gene, CDR1 is GFQATS and CDR2 is STVNSAI. This CDR3 has 12 residues. The sequenced part of the CDR3 DNA is TGTGGTGCTAGGGTGGGGGCAGAAACGCTGTAT. Translating gives CGARVGAETLY. The full CDR3 protein reads CGARVGAETLYF.

Note on this clone: Gene names denote mouse genes. The read is 1 residue too short to cover the CDR3 end, so that end is filled in from the germline J gene. The V and J genes are TRBV17 and TRBJ1-1; TRBD1 agrees at 8 bases. Germline trimming cut 5 bases from V and 5 bases from J; bases unmatched to any gene: 7. This CDR3 has 14 amino acids. Germline values: CDR1 MNHDT, CDR2 YYDKIL. This CDR3 reads CASSAGTGGTEVFF. The covered CDR3 bases are TGTGCTAGCAGTGCCGGGACAGGAGGAACAGAAGTCTTC.

Regarding this clone: Gene names refer to mouse genes. The read terminates 1 residue before the CDR3 end, so the remaining end is supplied by the germline J gene. This chain connects TRBV2 to TRBJ2-3; the match to TRBD2 covers 8 bases. After removal of 1 base from V and 0 bases from J, the junction contained 3 bases not matched to a gene. The CDR3 consists of 16 residues. The germline V gene has CDR1 LGHNA and CDR2 YSYQKL. CDR3 sequence: CASSQAWGESAETLYF. Partial CDR3 DNA: TGTGCCAGCAGCCAAGCCTGGGGGGAGAGTGCAGAAACGCTGTAT.

Worth noting for this clone: Mouse germline and gene names are used. The read terminates 1 residue before the CDR3 end, so the remaining end is supplied by the germline J gene. The chain is built from TRBV13-2 and TRBJ2-1; the match to TRBD2 covers 11 bases. The CDR3 is 17 residues long. V trimming: 0 bases; J trimming: 9 bases; junction bases outside the gene matches: 11. The germline V gene encodes CDR1 NNHNN and CDR2 SYGAGS (reference sequence). CDR3 bases read: TGTGCCAGCGGTGATGCCCCACTGGGGGGGCGGCGTGGTGAGCAGTTC. This gives the protein CASGDAPLGGRRGEQF. The whole CDR3 protein reads CASGDAPLGGRRGEQFF.

Points on this clone: Germline and genes here are mouse. The CDR3 end falls 1 residue outside the read, so it is completed with the germline J gene. The chain links TRBV24 to TRBJ2-2; weak D call: TRBD2 (5 bases). Germline assignment: CDR1 KGHTA and CDR2 FRNEEI. V dropped 3 bases and J dropped 1 base, with 6 bases sitting between them. The CDR3 loop spans 14 amino acids. CDR3 bases read: TGTGCCAGCAGTCTCTGGGAAAACACCGGGCAGCTCTAC. Translating it yields CASSLWENTGQLY. The full CDR3 protein reads CASSLWENTGQLYF.